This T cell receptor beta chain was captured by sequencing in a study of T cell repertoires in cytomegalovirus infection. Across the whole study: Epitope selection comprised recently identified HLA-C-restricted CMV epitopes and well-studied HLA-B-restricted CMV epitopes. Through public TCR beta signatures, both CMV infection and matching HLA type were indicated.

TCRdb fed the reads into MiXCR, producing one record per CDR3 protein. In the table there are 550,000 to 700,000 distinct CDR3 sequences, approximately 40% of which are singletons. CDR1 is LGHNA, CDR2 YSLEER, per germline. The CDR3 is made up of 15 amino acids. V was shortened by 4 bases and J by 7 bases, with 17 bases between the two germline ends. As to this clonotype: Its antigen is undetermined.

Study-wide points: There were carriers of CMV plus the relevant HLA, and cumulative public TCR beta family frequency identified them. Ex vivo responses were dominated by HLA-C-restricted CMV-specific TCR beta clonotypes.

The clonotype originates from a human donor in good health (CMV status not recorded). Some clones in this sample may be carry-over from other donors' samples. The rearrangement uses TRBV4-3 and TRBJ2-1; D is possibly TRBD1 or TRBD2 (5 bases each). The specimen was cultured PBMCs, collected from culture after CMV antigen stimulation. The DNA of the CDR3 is TGCGCCAGCAGCCCCAAAGGGGTTGGGGGAAATGAGCAGTTCTTC. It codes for CASSPKGVGGNEQFF.